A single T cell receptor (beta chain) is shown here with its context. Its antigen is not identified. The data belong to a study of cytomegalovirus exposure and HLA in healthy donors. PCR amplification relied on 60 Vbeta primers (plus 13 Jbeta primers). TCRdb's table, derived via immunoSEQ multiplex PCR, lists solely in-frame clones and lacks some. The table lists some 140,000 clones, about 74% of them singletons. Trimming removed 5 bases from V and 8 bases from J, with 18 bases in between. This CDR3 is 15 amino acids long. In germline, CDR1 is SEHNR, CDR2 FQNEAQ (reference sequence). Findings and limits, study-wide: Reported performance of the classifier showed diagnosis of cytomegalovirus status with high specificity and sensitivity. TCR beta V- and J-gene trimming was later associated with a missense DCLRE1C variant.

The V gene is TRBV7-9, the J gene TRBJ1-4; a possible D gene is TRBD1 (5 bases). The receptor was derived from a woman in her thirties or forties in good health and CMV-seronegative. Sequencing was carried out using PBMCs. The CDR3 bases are TGTGCCAGCAGCCTAAGGACACTAGCGAGCGAAAAACTGTTTTTT. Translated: CASSLRTLASEKLFF.